This TCR beta chain was captured by sequencing in a study of early T cells in non-severe SARS-CoV-2 infection. Each CDR3 protein gets one entry after TCRdb re-called the 5' RACE reads with MiXCR. Of more than 35,000 distinct CDR3 sequences listed, over 3.5% were seen once; the top ten hold about 9.1%. Trimming took 3 bases from V and 9 from J; bases not matched to a gene: 7. The CDR3 has 16 amino acids. Looked up from germline, CDR1 is KGHDR and CDR2 is SFDVKD. This clonotype was detected ten times or more. This clonotype was sampled from an adult who was a healthcare worker with PCR-confirmed SARS-CoV-2 infection or an uninfected control (not recorded which). The chain uses TRBV24-1 and TRBJ2-1; 13 positions match TRBD2. Sequencing was carried out using whole blood. The CDR3 here is CATSDRTSGSFSEQFF. Written as DNA, the CDR3 is TGTGCCACCAGTGATAGGACTAGCGGGAGTTTTAGTGAGCAGTTCTTC.